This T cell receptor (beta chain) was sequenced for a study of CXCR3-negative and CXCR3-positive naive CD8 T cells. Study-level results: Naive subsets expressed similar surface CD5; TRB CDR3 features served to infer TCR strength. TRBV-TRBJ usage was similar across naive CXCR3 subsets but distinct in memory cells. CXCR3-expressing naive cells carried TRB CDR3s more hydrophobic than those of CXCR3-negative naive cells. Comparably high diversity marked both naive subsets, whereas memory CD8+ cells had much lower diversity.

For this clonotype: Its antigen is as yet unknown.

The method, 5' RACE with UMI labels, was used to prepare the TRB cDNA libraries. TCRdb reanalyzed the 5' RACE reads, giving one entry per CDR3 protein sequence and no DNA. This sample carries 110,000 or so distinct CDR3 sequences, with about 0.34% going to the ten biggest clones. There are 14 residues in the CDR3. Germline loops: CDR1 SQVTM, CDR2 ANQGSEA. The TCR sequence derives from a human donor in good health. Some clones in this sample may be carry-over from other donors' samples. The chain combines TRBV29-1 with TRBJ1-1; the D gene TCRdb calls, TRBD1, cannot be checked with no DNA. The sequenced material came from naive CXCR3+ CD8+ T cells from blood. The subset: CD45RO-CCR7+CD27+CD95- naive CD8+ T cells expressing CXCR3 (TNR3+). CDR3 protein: CSVVDDGGDTEAFF. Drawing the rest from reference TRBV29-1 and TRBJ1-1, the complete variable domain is SAVISQKPSRDICQRGTSLTIQCQVDSQVTMMFWYRQQPGQSLTLIATANQGSEATYESGFVIDKFPISRPNLTFSTLTVSNMSPEDSSIYLCSVVDDGGDTEAFFGQGTRLTVV.